This section outlines one T cell receptor beta chain sequence together with its context. The specificity of this receptor is unknown. One base away there is no much larger clone; base qualities are not given. V is cut back by 2 bases and J by 9 bases, with 10 bases in the junction unmatched. Taken from cysteine to phenylalanine, the CDR3 has 16 residues. Only CDR3 DNA is held: 48 bases, read in frame from base 1. CDR1 and CDR2 were assigned from the germline V gene as MNHNS and SASEGT. Library generation was performed with the immunoSEQ multiplex PCR assay. A mixture of 60 forward primers for TCR Vbeta segments and 13 reverse primers for TCR Jbeta segments was used in the multiplex PCR. The CDR3 region of rearranged TCR beta genes was amplified from genomic DNA by a multiplex PCR assay. The Illumina HiSeq System was used to sequence the amplified TCR beta libraries as 87-base-pair reads. The source study handled its data this way. A later analysis tallied about 77 million unique TCR beta chains across the 700 or so repertoires, and around 12 million of those chains were shared by two or more donors. Raw reads were error-corrected and collapsed into unique sequences with a nearest-neighbor algorithm that merged closely related sequences to remove PCR and sequencing errors. Alignment of CDR3 sequences to IMGT reference sequences was used to assign V, D and J gene segments. For a sequence to be retained, at least a six-nucleotide match to both a V gene segment and a J gene segment was required. A rearrangement counted as productive if the CDR3 had no stop codons and remained in frame with V and J, and every other rearrangement counted as non-productive. CDR3 was defined by IMGT convention, running from the second conserved V-encoded cysteine to the conserved J-encoded phenylalanine. The earlier analysis of some 540 of the donors excluded any sequence lacking an unambiguous match to a single V gene segment. In an earlier analysis of 587 of the donors, a V segment was called functional when productive rearrangements were above 56.7%, and segregating when the standard deviation between donors exceeded 5%. A statistical classification framework was developed to diagnose cytomegalovirus status using the catalog of TCR beta chain sequences. A later analysis assigned V and J genes by comparing TCR nucleotide sequences with IMGT/GENE-DB human TR gene sequences. The TCRdist pipeline was used in a later analysis to assign CDR3 sequences and most-parsimonious VDJ recombination scenarios. In a later analysis, each TCR beta chain was defined by its CDR3 amino acid sequence together with its V-gene family, and reads lacking a unique V-gene family were excluded. To address suspected cross-contamination and a sequencing artifact, a later analysis removed around 600 highly shared, low-generation-probability nucleotide sequences. For each public chain, a later analysis derived a clonal expansion index from normalized ranks of inferred template counts within each repertoire. In a later analysis, generation probabilities were computed using a VDJ recombination model fitted to out-of-frame rearrangements, and the results were checked against IGoR. Hypergeometric tests were used in a later analysis to score TCR-TCR, TCR-HLA and TCR-CMV co-occurrence, with a repertoire-size bias correction applied to the TCR pairs. To estimate false discovery rates, a later analysis permuted the HLA or CMV assignments 20 times. In a later analysis, co-occurring TCRs were grouped with DBSCAN, and TCRdist sequence similarity was added when clustering was performed within HLA-allele-positive subsets. Repertoires with fewer than 30,000 or more than 120,000 public chains were left out of co-occurrence clustering, as were five repertoires with anomalous nucleotide sharing. TCRdb carries this immuneACCESS record with in-frame sequences only. Its versions omit some clonotypes, under half of them owing to an unresolved V gene in the studies checked, with the rest unexplained. D and trimming were read from the DNA, whereas the V and J calls and clone size are those reported in that table. The sample table lists about 140,000 clones, around 85% of them with a count of one. Together, the top ten hold roughly 10% of the sample.

The record originates from a study of cytomegalovirus exposure and HLA in healthy donors (dated by TCRdb to between 2016 and 2019). Regarding the research as a whole: An earlier analysis of several hundred of the donors reported approximately 280 Gb of sequence data and 95 million to 120 million unique TCR beta sequences obtained from about 179 million T cells. Approximately 310 gigabases of sequencing data and tens of millions of unique TCR sequences were included in an early release covering 550 to 650 HLA-typed donors. Of the 300 to 400 genotyped donors, around 81% fell in the genetic ancestry cluster associated with self-reported Caucasian donors. The study aimed to test whether cataloging public T cell receptors could reveal signatures of past pathogen exposure. The study used immunosequencing to profile the T cell repertoires of several hundred subjects and linked those repertoires to cytomegalovirus serostatus. Besides the first cohort of 500 to 700 subjects, a separate validation cohort made up of around 120 different subjects was used. The study combined high-throughput TCR immunosequencing, statistical association of individual TCRs with disease status, and machine learning to predict cytomegalovirus infection status. A later analysis re-examined previously published TCR beta repertoires from about 700 donors and added high-resolution HLA genotyping to investigate patterns of TCR occurrence. Rather than using new phenotypic data, the later analysis identified candidate immune exposures from TCR beta sequences and from how often those sequences occurred across donors. An earlier analysis of fewer than 750 of the donors used high-throughput TCR beta sequencing to judge whether each TCR beta V gene segment behaved as functional or pseudogenic. Donor age, sex, ethnicity and CMV serostatus were compiled together with the repertoire data. Genome-wide SNP genotypes for about 65% of the roughly 700 donors were used in a later genetic analysis, which treated that subset as a discovery cohort. Every discovery cohort repertoire had been produced on one sequencing platform. Class I and class II HLA loci were covered by the typing at four-digit resolution. Typing coverage varied by locus: roughly 629-640 donors for A, B, C, DRB1 and DQB1; approximately 500 for DQA1; more than 600 for DPA1; about 450 for DPB1. Roughly 5 DR-DQ haplotypes were handled as single units for association and clustering, since linkage in the cohort was strong. Across approximately 400 genotyped donors of the cohort, an average of roughly 250,000 unique TCR beta nucleotide sequences per donor were sequenced, and around 20% of those sequences were non-productive.

The cohort was made up of 500 to 850 healthy bone marrow donors. At the time of sampling, all cohort members were nominally healthy, though unrecorded immune exposures were likely present. The donor was CMV seropositive and belonged to the group of 250 to 350 seropositive cohort members. Every donor gave a peripheral blood sample, and the peripheral blood mononuclear cells from that sample were used for TCR beta sequencing. The Qiagen DNeasy Blood Extraction Kit was used to extract genomic DNA from the blood cell samples. The study at large found these results: A cluster of highly shared sequence variants was judged likely to be a technical artifact of the sequencing pipeline. The study listed approximately 150 TCR beta chains as associated with cytomegalovirus. Specific HLA alleles were associated with 15,000 to 20,000 TCR beta sequences at a false discovery rate of 0.05 in a later analysis. An earlier analysis of approximately 590 of the donors showed that most TCR beta V segments appeared in productive rearrangements either about 90% or about 30% of the time, which broadly matched IMGT annotations. A later analysis reported that several top co-occurrence clusters appeared linked to parvovirus B19, influenza, CMV and Epstein-Barr virus. In a later analysis, most CMV-associated TCR beta chains were found to appear HLA-restricted, with HLA associations seemingly driven largely by CMV exposure. An association between a missense DCLRE1C variant and V-gene and J-gene trimming of TCR beta chains was found in a later genetic analysis and replicated in an independent cohort. A further reported finding was that TCR beta sequences accurately predicted the HLA-A and HLA-B alleles for most subjects in the first cohort. Compared with the approximately 600-donor mean, donors in an Asian-associated ancestry cluster had fewer N-insertions in productive TCRs, according to a later genetic analysis. In vitro tests confirmed that three of the cytomegalovirus-associated TCR beta chains recognize cytomegalovirus antigens. Most TCR sequences were seen in very few donors, while some public TCRs were found in many individuals. In a later analysis, HLA-associated TCR beta chains were found to be more clonally expanded and to have lower generation probabilities than equally common non-associated chains. It was suggested by the authors that the approach could potentially be generalized to other disease states and immunological phenotypes. According to a later analysis, TCR association rates differed among HLA loci, with DRB1 alleles showing the most associated TCRs and HLA-C alleles showing the fewest. Because HLA typing was unavailable for some donors at each locus, only the typed subset was used in association tests. Strong co-occurrence of HLA alleles, especially DR and DQ, made assigning TCR associations to individual alleles difficult. Correlated functional status among segregating V segments might be attributable to linkage disequilibrium, but an unknown experimental factor could not be ruled out. Because counts were too low, seventeen rarely observed V segments, including chromosome 9 orphons, were excluded from the earlier analysis of 587 of the donors. The cohort was sequenced for TCR beta chains only, and without alpha or paired-chain data the features that could be detected were limited. Immune exposure information for the cohort was limited to CMV serostatus. Some IMGT-functional V segments, including TRBV6-2 and TRBV6-3, could not be distinguished by the 87-base-pair reads and were therefore excluded. The classifier was reported to diagnose cytomegalovirus status with high specificity and sensitivity in both the original cohort and the validation cohort. The presence/absence analyses assumed that sequencing depth was roughly uniform across donors, and that assumption may not be true.

The sample was PBMCs. The sequence is built from TRBV6-1 and TRBJ2-4, and 10 bases in between align with TRBD2. The TCR comes from a woman aged 50 to 60 in good health and CMV-seropositive. The CDR3 here reads CASSETPGGLASIQYF. The DNA sequence is given as TGTGCCAGCAGTGAAACCCCCGGGGGACTAGCGAGCATTCAGTACTTC.